This TCR beta chain was sequenced in a study of T cells in women clearing cervical HPV infection. About the research overall: Women with histologically confirmed HPV16-related CIN3 or worse, 2 with invasive cancer, served as cases.

With respect to this clone: The read falls 3 residues short of the CDR3 end, and the missing part is taken from the germline J gene.

TCRdb's copy holds only in-frame clones and misses some; the assay was immunoSEQ multiplex PCR. Its table records more than 30,000 clones. The CDR3 has 14 amino acids. Germline V gene lookup returns CDR1 SEHNR and CDR2 FQNEAQ (reference sequence). V was pared by 5 bases and J by 0 bases, with 8 bases between. This receptor was obtained from a woman between 18 and 69 years old with a cervical HPV16 infection that either progressed to CIN3+ or cleared (not recorded which). Source material: blood buffy coat. V usage is TRBV7-9 and J usage is TRBJ1-3; D not certain. CDR3 region: CASSTPFSGNTIYF. The CDR3 DNA, read in part, is TGTGCCAGCAGCACACCCTTCTCTGGAAACACC.